This entry lists 3 T cell receptor beta chains sequenced from one sample in a study of shared clonotypes between healthy human individuals. This table comes from immunoSEQ multiplex PCR, and its TCRdb copy is limited to in-frame clones, with some not included. The profile shows hundreds of thousands of clones, nearly 98% of them singletons. The naive CD8 subset, CD45RO-negative cells positively selected for CCR7, excluded terminally differentiated effector memory CD45RA+ cells. The sequenced sample was naive CD8+ T cells sorted from blood. Receptor source: a man aged 30-40 years in good health.

The chain couples TRBV7-8 to TRBJ2-2; D perhaps matches TRBD1 (6 bases). Per germline, CDR1 SGHVS and CDR2 FQNEAQ. The CDR3 length is 17 residues. V was trimmed by 5 bases and J by 0 bases, leaving 16 bases between them. The CDR3 here is CASSNISQGTNTGELFF. CDR3 sequence (DNA): TGTGCCAGCAGCAACATCTCCCAGGGGACGAACACCGGGGAGCTGTTTTTT.

The chain couples TRBV5-6 to TRBJ1-4; tentative D call: TRBD1 (5 bases). CDR1 is SGHDT, CDR2 YYEEEE, per germline. The CDR3 sequence is 14 residues long. V shed 3 bases and J shed 2 bases, with 8 bases lying between them. CDR3 residues: CASSWGGTNEKLFF. In nucleotides, the CDR3 is TGTGCCAGCAGCTGGGGGGGTACTAATGAAAAACTGTTTTTT.

The chain has TRBV29-1 and TRBJ2-2; TRBD1 matches at 8 bases. V trimming: 7 bases; J trimming: 7 bases; junction bases outside the gene matches: 17. Looked up from germline, CDR1 is SQVTM and CDR2 is ANQGSEA. This CDR3 comprises 16 residues. The CDR3 is CSAEDRDKGLHGELFF. DNA of the CDR3: TGCAGCGCAGAGGACAGGGATAAGGGGCTACACGGGGAGCTGTTTTTT.